A selection of T cell receptor beta chains follows, all from one sample in a study of OX40 agonist ivuxolimab in advanced cancers. The protocol was immunoSEQ multiplex PCR, while the TCRdb copy is restricted to in-frame clones and leaves out a portion. The sample has tens of thousands of clones, 80% to 85% seen once. Here the sequenced sample was CD4+ or CD8+ T cells sorted from blood, taken in a trial of the OX40 agonist ivuxolimab. These TCRs come from an adult with an advanced solid tumor such as melanoma, head and neck, liver or kidney cancer. Both conserved end residues are part of each CDR3. D genes are given only for firm matches. Rows give clone size only sometimes, using once, few, many, or a class for an expanded clone.

J gene	V gene	clone size	D gene	CDR3 protein	CDR3 DNA
TRBJ2-1	TRBV19	-	-	CASSPDRTSSYNEQFF	TGTGCCAGTAGTCCTGACAGAACGAGCTCCTACAATGAGCAGTTCTTC
TRBJ1-2	TRBV6-1	few	-	CASSFTNDRFNTF	TGTGCCAGCAGTTTCACGAACGACAGATTCAACACCTTC
TRBJ1-1	TRBV6-6	-	-	CASSSLDGMNTEAFF	TGTGCCAGCAGTTCCCTGGACGGGATGAACACTGAAGCTTTCTTT
TRBJ1-4	TRBV5-1	-	-	CASSLDRNEKLFF	TGCGCCAGCAGCTTGGATAGGAATGAAAAACTGTTTTTT
TRBJ2-3	TRBV5-5	-	TRBD1	CASSLGQGISPSTDTQYF	TGTGCCAGCAGCTTGGGACAGGGGATAAGTCCTAGCACAGATACGCAGTATTTT
TRBJ1-4	TRBV6-4	once	-	CASSDSRDSRQKLFF	TGTGCCAGCAGTGACTCGAGAGACAGCCGACAAAAACTGTTTTTT
TRBJ2-5	TRBV6-1	once	-	CASSESDAYPGETQYF	TGTGCCAGCAGTGAATCGGACGCCTACCCCGGAGAGACCCAGTACTTC
TRBJ1-4	TRBV7-8	-	-	CASSRGGEKLFF	TGTGCCAGCAGCCGGGGCGGGGAAAAACTGTTTTTT
TRBJ1-3	TRBV9	-	-	CASSSRASPRSGNTIYF	TGTGCCAGCAGCTCACGGGCTTCACCAAGATCTGGAAACACCATATATTTT
TRBJ2-5	TRBV7-9	-	-	CARQATQETQYF	TGTGCCAGGCAGGCGACCCAAGAGACCCAGTACTTC
TRBJ2-5	TRBV5-6	once	TRBD1	CASRDTGGAETQYF	TGTGCCAGCAGAGATACAGGGGGCGCAGAGACCCAGTACTTC
TRBJ2-1	TRBV9	-	-	CASSVSIALYNEQFF	TGTGCCAGCAGCGTTAGTATTGCTCTCTACAATGAGCAGTTCTTC
TRBJ2-3	TRBV10-3	-	-	CAISADSGTDTQYF	TGTGCCATCAGTGCTGACTCGGGCACAGATACGCAGTATTTT
TRBJ1-5	TRBV2	-	TRBD1	CASSKLQGSGQPQHF	TGTGCCAGCAGTAAGTTACAGGGGAGTGGTCAGCCCCAGCATTTT
TRBJ2-5	TRBV11-2	-	-	CASGQSFQETQYF	TGTGCCAGCGGGCAGAGCTTTCAAGAGACCCAGTACTTC
TRBJ1-4	TRBV15	-	-	CATSRDLAGENEKLFF	TGTGCCACCAGCAGAGATCTGGCAGGGGAGAATGAAAAACTGTTTTTT
TRBJ1-2	TRBV15	-	TRBD1	CATSRPGQTDQGGYTF	TGTGCCACCAGCAGACCGGGACAGACAGACCAGGGGGGCTACACCTTC
TRBJ1-5	TRBV27	-	TRBD1	CASSPTGFGNQPQHF	TGTGCCAGCAGCCCGACAGGGTTTGGCAATCAGCCCCAGCATTTT
TRBJ2-5	TRBV5-1	-	TRBD2	CASSSGGVGPGETQYF	TGCGCCAGCAGCTCGGGAGGCGTGGGGCCTGGTGAGACCCAGTACTTC
TRBJ1-5	TRBV9	-	-	CASSDHSHNQPQHF	TGTGCCAGCAGCGACCACAGTCATAATCAGCCCCAGCATTTT